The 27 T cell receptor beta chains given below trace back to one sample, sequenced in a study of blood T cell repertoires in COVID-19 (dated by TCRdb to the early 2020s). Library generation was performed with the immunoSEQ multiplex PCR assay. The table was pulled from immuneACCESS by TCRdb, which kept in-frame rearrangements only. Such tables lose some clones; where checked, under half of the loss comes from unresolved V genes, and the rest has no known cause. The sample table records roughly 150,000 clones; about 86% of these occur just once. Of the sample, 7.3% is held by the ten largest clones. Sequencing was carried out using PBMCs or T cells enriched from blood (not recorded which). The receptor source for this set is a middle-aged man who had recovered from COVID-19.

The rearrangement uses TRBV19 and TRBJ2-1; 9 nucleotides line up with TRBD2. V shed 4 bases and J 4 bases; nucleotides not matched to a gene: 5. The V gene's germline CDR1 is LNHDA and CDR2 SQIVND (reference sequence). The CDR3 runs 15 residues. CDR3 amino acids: CASSRSGGNYNEQFF. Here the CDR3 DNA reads TGTGCCAGTAGTAGGAGCGGGGGGAATTACAATGAGCAGTTCTTC.

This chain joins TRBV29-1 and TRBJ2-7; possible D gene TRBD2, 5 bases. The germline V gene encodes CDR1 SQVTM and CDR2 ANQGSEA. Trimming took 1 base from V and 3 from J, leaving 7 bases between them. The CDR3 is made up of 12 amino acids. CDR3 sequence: CSVEAGFYEQYF. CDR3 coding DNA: TGCAGCGTTGAAGCGGGGTTCTACGAGCAGTACTTC.

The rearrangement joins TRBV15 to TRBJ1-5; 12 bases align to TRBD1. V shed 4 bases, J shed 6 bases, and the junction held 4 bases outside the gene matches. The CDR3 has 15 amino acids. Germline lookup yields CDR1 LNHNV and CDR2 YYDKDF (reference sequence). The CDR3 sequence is CATSKGQGARQPQHF. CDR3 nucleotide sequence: TGTGCCACCAGCAAGGGACAGGGGGCGCGTCAGCCCCAGCATTTT.

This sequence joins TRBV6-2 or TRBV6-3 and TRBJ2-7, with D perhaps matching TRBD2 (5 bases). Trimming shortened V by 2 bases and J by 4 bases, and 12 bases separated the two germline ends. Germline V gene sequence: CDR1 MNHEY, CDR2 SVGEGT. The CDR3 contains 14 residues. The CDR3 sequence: CASSYAWTPYEQYF. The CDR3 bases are TGTGCCAGCAGTTACGCCTGGACTCCATACGAGCAGTACTTC.

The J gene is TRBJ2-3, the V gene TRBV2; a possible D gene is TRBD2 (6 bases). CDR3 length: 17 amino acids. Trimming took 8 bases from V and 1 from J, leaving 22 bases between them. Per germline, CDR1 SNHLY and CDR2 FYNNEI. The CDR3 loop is CASAQALAGLGTDTQYF. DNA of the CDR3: TGTGCCAGCGCCCAGGCCCTGGCGGGGTTGGGCACAGATACGCAGTATTTT.

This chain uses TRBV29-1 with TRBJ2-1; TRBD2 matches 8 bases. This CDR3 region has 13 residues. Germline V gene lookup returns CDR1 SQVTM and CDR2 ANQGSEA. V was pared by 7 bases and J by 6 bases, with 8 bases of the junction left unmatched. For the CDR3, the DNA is TGCAGCGCTTTCGGGGGGGCTTTCAATGAGCAGTTCTTC. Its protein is CSAFGGAFNEQFF.

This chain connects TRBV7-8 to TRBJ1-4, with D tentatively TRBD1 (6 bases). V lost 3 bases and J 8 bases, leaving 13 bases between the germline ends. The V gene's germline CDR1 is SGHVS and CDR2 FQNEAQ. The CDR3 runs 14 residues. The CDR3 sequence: CASSFDARGEKLFF. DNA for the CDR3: TGTGCCAGCAGCTTTGACGCGAGGGGGGAAAAACTGTTTTTT.

This chain's CDR3 is CASSPRGAYYNEQFF. CDR3 DNA: TGTGCCAGCAGCCCCCGGGGGGCGTATTACAATGAGCAGTTCTTC. The J gene is TRBJ2-1, the V gene TRBV9, with TRBD2 as a possible D gene (7 bases). V dropped 4 bases and J dropped 4 bases, with 15 bases sitting between them. The CDR3 runs 15 residues. Germline-derived CDR1 and CDR2 are SGDLS and YYNGEE.

The CDR3 loop reads CASTKRGRAEAFF. The CDR3 DNA reads as TGTGCCAGCACAAAGCGGGGGCGAGCTGAAGCTTTCTTT. This chain joins TRBV6-5 and TRBJ1-1; D is perhaps TRBD1 (6 bases). Germline V gene sequence: CDR1 MNHEY, CDR2 SVGAGI. The CDR3 sequence is 13 residues long. The V end was cut by 7 bases, the J end by 6 bases, with 15 bases between.

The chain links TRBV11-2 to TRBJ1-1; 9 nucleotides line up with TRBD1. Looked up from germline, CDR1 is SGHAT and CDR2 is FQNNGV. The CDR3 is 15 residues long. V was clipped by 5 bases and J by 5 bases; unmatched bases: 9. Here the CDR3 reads CASSPHRGRLTEAFF. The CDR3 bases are TGTGCCAGCAGCCCACACAGGGGGCGTTTGACTGAAGCTTTCTTT.

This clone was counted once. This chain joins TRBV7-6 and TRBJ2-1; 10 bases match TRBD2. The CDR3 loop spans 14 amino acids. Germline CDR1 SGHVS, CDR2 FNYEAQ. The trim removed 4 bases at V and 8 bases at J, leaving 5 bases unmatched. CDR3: CASSSLAGEYEQFF. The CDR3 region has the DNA TGTGCCAGCAGCTCTCTAGCGGGGGAGTATGAGCAGTTCTTC.

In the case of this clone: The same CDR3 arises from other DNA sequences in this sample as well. CDR3 sequence reads: CAISPGLAGGETQYF. The CDR3 DNA reads TGTGCCATCAGCCCAGGACTAGCGGGGGGTGAGACCCAGTACTTC. The chain carries TRBV10-3 and TRBJ2-5; 14 bases line up with TRBD2. There are 15 residues in the CDR3. Trimming cost V 6 bases and J 5 bases; bases outside gene matches: 5. Looked up from germline, CDR1 is ENHRY and CDR2 is SYGVKD.

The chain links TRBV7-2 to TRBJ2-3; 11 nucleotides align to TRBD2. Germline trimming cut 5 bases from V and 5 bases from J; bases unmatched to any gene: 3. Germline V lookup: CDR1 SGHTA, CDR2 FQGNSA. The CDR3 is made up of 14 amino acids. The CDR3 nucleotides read TGTGCCAGCAGCCCGGGACTAGCGGTAGATACGCAGTATTTT. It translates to CASSPGLAVDTQYF.

Here the CDR3 reads CASSQSGTGTGELFF. CDR3 sequence (DNA): TGTGCCAGCAGCCAGAGCGGGACGGGCACCGGGGAGCTGTTTTTT. The chain uses TRBV9 and TRBJ2-2; 7 bases map to TRBD2. Germline loops: CDR1 SGDLS, CDR2 YYNGEE. Losses at the gene ends were 4 bases for V and 4 bases for J; bases not matched to a gene: 7. The CDR3 has 15 amino acids.

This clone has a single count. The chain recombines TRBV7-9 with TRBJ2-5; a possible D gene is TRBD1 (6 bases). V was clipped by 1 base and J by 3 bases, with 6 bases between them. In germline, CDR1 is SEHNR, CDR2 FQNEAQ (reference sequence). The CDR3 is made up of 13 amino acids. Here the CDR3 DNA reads TGTGCCAGCAGCTTAGAGGGGGAAGAGACCCAGTACTTC. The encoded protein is CASSLEGEETQYF. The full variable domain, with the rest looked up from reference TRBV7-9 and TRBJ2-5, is DTGVSQNPRHKITKRGQNVTFRCDPISEHNRLYWYRQTLGQGPEFLTYFQNEAQLEKSRLLSDRFSAERPKGSFSTLEIQRTEQGDSAMYLCASSLEGEETQYFGPGTRLLVL.

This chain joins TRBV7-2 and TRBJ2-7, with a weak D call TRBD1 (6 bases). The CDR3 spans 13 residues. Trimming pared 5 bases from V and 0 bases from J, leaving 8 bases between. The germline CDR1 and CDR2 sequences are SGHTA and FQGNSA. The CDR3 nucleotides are TGTGCCAGCAGCGGACAGAGCTCCTACGAGCAGTACTTC. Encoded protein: CASSGQSSYEQYF.

Here the CDR3 reads CASSPGLATNEQFF. The DNA for the CDR3 is TGTGCCAGCAGCCCAGGACTAGCCACCAATGAGCAGTTCTTC. The chain is built from TRBV7-3 and TRBJ2-1; 8 positions match TRBD2. The trim removed 5 bases at V and 6 bases at J, leaving 6 bases unmatched. The CDR3 covers 14 residues. Per the germline V gene, CDR1 is SGHTA and CDR2 is FQGTGA.

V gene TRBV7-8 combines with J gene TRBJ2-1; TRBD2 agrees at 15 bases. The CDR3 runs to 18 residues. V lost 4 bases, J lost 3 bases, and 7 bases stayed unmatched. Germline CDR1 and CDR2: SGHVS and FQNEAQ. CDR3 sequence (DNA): TGTGCCAGCAGCTCTTGGACTAGCGGGGGGGCCAGCTACAATGAGCAGTTCTTC. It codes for CASSSWTSGGASYNEQFF.

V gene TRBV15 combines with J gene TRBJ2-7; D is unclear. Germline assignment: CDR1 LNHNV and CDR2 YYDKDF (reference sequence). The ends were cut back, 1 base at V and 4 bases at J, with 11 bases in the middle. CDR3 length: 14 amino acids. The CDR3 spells CATSRGRGVYEQYF. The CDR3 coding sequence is TGTGCCACCAGCAGAGGGCGAGGAGTTTACGAGCAGTACTTC. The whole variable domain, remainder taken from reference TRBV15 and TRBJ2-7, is DAMVIQNPRYQVTQFGKPVTLSCSQTLNHNVMYWYQQKSSQAPKLLFHYYDKDFNNEADTPDNFQSRRPNTSFCFLDIRSPGLGDTAMYLCATSRGRGVYEQYFGPGTRLTVT.

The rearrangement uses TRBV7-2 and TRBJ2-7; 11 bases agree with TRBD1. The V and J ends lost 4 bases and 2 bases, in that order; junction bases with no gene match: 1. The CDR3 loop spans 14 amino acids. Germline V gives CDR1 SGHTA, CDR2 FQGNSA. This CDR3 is CASSWTGGTYEQYF. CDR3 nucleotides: TGTGCCAGCAGCTGGACAGGGGGCACCTACGAGCAGTACTTC. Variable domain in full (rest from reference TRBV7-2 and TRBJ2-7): GAGVSQSPSNKVTEKGKDVELRCDPISGHTALYWYRQSLGQGLEFLIYFQGNSAPDKSGLPSDRFSAERTGGSVSTLTIQRTQQEDSAVYLCASSWTGGTYEQYFGPGTRLTVT.

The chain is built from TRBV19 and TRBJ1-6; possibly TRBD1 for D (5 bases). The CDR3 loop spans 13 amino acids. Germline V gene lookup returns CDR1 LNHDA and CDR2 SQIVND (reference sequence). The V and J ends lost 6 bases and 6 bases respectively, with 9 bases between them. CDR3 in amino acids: CASRPGGNSPLHF. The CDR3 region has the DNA TGTGCCAGTAGACCGGGGGGTAATTCACCCCTCCACTTT.

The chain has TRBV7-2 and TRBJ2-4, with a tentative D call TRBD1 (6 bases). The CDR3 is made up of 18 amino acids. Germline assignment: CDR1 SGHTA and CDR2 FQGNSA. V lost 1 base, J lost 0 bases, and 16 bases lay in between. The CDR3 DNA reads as TGTGCCAGCAGCTTAGATGCCCTGGGACAACTAGCCAAAAACATTCAGTACTTC. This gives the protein CASSLDALGQLAKNIQYF.

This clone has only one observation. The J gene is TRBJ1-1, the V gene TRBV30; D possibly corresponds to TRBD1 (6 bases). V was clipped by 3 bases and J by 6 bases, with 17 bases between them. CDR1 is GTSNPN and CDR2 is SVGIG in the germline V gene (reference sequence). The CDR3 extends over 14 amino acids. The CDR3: CAWSRNRVEAEAFF. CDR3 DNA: TGTGCCTGGAGCCGAAACAGGGTTGAGGCTGAAGCTTTCTTT.

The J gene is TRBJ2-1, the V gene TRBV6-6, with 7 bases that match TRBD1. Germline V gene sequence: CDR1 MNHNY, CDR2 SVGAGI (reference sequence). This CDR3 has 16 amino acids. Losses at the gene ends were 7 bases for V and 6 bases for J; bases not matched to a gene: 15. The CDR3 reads CASTAPRQGFGNEQFF. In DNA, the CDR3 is TGTGCCAGCACCGCGCCTAGACAGGGCTTCGGCAATGAGCAGTTCTTC.

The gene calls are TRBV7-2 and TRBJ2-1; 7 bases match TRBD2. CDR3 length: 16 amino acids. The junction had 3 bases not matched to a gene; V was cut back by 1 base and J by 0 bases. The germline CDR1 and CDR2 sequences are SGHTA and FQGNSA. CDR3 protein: CASSLVGGSSYNEQFF. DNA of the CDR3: TGTGCCAGCAGCTTAGTGGGCGGGAGCTCCTACAATGAGCAGTTCTTC.

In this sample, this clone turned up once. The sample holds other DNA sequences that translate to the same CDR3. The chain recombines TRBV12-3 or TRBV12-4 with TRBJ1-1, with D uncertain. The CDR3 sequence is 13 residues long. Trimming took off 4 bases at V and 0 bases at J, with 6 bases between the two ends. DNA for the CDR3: TGTGCCAGCAGTTCTTCAGTGAACACTGAAGCTTTCTTT. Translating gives CASSSSVNTEAFF.

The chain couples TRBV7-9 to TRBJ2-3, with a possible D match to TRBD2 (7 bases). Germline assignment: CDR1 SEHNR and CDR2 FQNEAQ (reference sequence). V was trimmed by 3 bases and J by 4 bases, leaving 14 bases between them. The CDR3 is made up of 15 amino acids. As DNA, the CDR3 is TGTGCCAGCAGCTTTGGGGGGGCCAGGGCAGATACGCAGTATTTT. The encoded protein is CASSFGGARADTQYF.